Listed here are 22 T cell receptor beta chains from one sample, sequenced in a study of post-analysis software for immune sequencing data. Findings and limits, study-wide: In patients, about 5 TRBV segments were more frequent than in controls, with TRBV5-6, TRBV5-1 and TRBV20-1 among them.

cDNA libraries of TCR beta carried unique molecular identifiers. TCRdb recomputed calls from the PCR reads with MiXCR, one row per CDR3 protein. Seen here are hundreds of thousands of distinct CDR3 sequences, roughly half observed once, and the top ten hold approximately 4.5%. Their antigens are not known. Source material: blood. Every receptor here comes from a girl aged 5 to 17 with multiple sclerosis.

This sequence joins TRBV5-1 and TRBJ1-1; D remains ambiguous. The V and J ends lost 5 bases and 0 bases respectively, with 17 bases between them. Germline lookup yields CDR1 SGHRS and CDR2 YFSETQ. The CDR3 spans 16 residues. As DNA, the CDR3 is TGCGCCAGCAGTGAAGGAGAGTTACCATTGAACACTGAAGCTTTCTTT. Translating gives CASSEGELPLNTEAFF.

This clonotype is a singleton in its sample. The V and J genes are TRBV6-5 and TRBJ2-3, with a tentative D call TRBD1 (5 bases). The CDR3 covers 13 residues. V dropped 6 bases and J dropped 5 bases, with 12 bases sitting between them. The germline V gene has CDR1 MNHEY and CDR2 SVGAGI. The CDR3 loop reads CASRGPGLDTQYF. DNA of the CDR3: TGTGCCAGCAGGGGGCCCGGGTTAGATACGCAGTATTTT.

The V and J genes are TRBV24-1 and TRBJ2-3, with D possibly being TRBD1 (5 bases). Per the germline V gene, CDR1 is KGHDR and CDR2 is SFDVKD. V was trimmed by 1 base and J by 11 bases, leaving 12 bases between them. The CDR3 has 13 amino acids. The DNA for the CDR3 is TGTGCCACCAGTGATTTTGCCGTCAGGGAGCAGTATTTT. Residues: CATSDFAVREQYF.

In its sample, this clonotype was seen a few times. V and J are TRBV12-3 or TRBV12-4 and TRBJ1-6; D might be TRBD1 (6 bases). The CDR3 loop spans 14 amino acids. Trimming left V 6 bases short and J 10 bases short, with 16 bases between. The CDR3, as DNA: TGTGCCAGCAGAGTGGGGGACATAGGGTCACCCCTCCACTTT. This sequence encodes CASRVGDIGSPLHF.

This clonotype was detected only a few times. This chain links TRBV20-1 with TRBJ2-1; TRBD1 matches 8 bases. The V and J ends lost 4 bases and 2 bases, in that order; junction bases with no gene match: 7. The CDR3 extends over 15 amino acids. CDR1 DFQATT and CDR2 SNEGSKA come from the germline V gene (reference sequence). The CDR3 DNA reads TGCAGTGCTACATGGGGACAGGTGACCTACAATGAGCAGTTCTTC. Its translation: CSATWGQVTYNEQFF.

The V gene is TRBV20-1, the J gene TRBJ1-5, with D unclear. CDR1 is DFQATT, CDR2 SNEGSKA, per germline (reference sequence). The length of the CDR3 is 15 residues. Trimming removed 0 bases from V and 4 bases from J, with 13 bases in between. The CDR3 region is CSARDQGPRNQPQHF. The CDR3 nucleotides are TGCAGTGCTAGAGATCAAGGTCCGCGGAATCAGCCCCAGCATTTT.

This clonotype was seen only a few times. The DNA of the CDR3 is TGTGCCAGCAGCTTGGCCGGACTAGCGGACACAAGTGTGCAGTTCTTC. As protein: CASSLAGLADTSVQFF. The chain couples TRBV5-5 to TRBJ2-1; 10 positions match TRBD2. The CDR3 is made up of 16 amino acids. The V gene's germline CDR1 is SGHKS and CDR2 YYEKEE (reference sequence). Trimming removed 0 bases from V and 12 bases from J; junction bases left unmatched: 12.

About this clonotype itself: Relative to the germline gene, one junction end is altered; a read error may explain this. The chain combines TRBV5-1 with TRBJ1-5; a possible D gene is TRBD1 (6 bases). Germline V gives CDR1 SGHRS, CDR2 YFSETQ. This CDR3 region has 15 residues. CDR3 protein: CASSLEGGSNQPQHF. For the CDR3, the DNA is TGTGCCAGCAGCTTAGAAGGGGGGAGCAATCAGCCCCAGCATTTT.

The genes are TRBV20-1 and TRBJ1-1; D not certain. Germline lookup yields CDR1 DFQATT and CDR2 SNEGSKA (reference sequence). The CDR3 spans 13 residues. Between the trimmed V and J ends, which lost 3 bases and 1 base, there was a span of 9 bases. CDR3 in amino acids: CSARAAGNTEAFF. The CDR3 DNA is TGCAGTGCTAGGGCTGCGGGGAACACTGAAGCTTTCTTT.

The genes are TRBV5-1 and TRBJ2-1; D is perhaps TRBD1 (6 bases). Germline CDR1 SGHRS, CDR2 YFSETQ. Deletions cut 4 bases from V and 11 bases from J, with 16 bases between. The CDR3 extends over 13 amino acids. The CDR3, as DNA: TGCGCCAGCAGCCCGGCGTTGAGGGACAAGCAGTTCTTC. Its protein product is CASSPALRDKQFF.

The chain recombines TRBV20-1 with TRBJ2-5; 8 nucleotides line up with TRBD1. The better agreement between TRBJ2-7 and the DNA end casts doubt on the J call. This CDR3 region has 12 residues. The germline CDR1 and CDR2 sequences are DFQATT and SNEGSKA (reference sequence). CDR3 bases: TGCAGTGCCCCAGGGGGCCCCAACGAGCAGTACTTC. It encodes CSAPGGPNEQYF.

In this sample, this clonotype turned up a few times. Written as DNA, the CDR3 is TGTGCCAGCACCACGGGGACAAGCTACGAGCAGTACTTC. Translation gives CASTTGTSYEQYF. The chain is built from TRBV12-3 or TRBV12-4 and TRBJ2-7; perhaps TRBD1 as D (6 bases). CDR3 size: 13 residues. The ends were cut back, 7 bases at V and 3 bases at J, with 13 bases in the middle.

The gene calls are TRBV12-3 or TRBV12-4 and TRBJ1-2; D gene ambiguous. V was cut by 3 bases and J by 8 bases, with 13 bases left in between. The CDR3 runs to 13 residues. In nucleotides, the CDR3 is TGTGCCAGCAGTTTTCCAGCCTCGAGAGGCTACACCTTC. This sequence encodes CASSFPASRGYTF.

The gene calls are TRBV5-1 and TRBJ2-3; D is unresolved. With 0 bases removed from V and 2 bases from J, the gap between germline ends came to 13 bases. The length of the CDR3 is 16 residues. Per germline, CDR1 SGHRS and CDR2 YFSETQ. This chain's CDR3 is CASSLGSTKTTDTQYF. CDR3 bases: TGCGCCAGCAGCTTGGGGTCTACGAAGACCACAGATACGCAGTATTTT.

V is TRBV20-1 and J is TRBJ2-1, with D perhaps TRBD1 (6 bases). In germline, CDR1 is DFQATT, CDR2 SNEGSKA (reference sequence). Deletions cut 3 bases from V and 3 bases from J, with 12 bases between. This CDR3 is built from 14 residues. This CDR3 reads CSARGARGYNEQFF. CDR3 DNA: TGCAGTGCTAGGGGGGCTAGGGGCTACAATGAGCAGTTCTTC.

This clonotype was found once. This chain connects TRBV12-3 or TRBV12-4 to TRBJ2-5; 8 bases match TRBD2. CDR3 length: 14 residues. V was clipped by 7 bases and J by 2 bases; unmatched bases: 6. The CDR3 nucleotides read TGTGCCAGCACGGAACAGCGGGAGCAAGAGACCCAGTACTTC. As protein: CASTEQREQETQYF.

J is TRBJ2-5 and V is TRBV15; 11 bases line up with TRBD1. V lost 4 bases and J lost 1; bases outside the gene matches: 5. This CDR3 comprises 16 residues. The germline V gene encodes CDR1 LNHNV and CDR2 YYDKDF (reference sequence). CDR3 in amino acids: CATSIGDRGFQETQYF. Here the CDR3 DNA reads TGTGCCACCAGCATTGGGGACAGGGGGTTCCAAGAGACCCAGTACTTC.

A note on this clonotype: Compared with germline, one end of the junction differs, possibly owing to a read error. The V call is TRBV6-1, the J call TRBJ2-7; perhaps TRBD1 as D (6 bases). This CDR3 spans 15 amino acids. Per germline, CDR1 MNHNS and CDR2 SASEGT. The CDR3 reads CASSEEGEVTYEQDF. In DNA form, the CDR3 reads TGTGCCAGCAGTGAAGAGGGGGAAGTTACCTACGAGCAGGACTTC.

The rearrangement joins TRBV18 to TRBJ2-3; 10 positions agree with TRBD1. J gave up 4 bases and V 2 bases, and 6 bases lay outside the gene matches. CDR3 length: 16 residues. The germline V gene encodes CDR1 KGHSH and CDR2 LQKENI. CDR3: CASSPGQGVGADTQYF. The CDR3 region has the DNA TGTGCCAGCTCACCAGGACAGGGGGTTGGTGCAGATACGCAGTATTTT.

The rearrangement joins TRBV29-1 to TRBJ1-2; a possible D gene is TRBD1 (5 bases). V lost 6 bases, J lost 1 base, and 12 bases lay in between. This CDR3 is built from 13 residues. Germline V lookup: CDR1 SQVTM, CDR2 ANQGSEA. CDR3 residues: CSVTSGGNYGYTF. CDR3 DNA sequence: TGCAGCGTCACAAGTGGGGGTAACTATGGCTACACCTTC.

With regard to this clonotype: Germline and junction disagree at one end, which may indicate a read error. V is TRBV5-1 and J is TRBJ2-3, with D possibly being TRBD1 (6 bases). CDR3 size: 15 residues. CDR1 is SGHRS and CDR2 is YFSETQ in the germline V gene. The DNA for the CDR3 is TGCGCCAGCAGCGAACGACAGGCCCCCACACATACGCAGTATTTT. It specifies CASSERQAPTHTQYF.

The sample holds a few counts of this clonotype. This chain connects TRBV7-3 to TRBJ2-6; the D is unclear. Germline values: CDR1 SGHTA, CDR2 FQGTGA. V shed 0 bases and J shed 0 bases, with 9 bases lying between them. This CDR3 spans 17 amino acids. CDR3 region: CASSLTATPSGANVLTF. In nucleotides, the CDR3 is TGTGCCAGCAGCTTAACGGCGACCCCCTCTGGGGCCAACGTCCTGACTTTC.